The 18 T cell receptor beta chains below all came from one sample that was sequenced in a study of T cell responses to AZD1222 COVID-19 vaccine. Generated by immunoSEQ multiplex PCR, the TCRdb table keeps only in-frame clones and is missing some. The sample carries around 99,000 clones, about 90% recorded once. Specimen: peripheral blood, collected on day 0 of AZD1222 vaccination. The origin of the receptors is an adult in good health.

This clone is a singleton in its sample. The chain recombines TRBV4-1 with TRBJ1-1, with TRBD1 as a possible D gene (6 bases). Germline-derived CDR1 and CDR2 are MGHRA and YSYEKL. This CDR3 region has 15 residues. V lost 4 bases, J lost 3 bases, and 15 bases lay in between. The chain's CDR3 is CASSLREGGDTEAFF. In nucleotides, the CDR3 is TGCGCCAGCAGCCTCCGCGAAGGGGGGGACACTGAAGCTTTCTTT.

The chain has TRBV6-5 and TRBJ1-1; D possibly corresponds to TRBD1 (5 bases). Trimming removed 6 bases at V and 4 bases at J, with 18 bases between. The CDR3 covers 15 residues. Germline V gives CDR1 MNHEY, CDR2 SVGAGI. Here the CDR3 DNA reads TGTGCCAGCAGGCCCAGGGAATGGGTGGGCACTGAAGCTTTCTTT. Amino acids: CASRPREWVGTEAFF.

The gene calls are TRBV5-4 and TRBJ1-6; TRBD1 agrees at 7 bases. CDR1 and CDR2 (germline): SGHNT, YYREEE (reference sequence). This CDR3 contains 16 residues. The trim removed 4 bases at V and 6 bases at J, leaving 10 bases unmatched. The CDR3 region has the DNA TGTGCCAGCAGCGCCTCCCTACAGGGGCGTAATTCACCCCTCCACTTT. Residues: CASSASLQGRNSPLHF.

J is TRBJ1-6 and V is TRBV27; D is ambiguous. CDR3 length: 16 amino acids. Germline CDR1 and CDR2: MNHEY and SMNVEV (reference sequence). Trimming shortened V by 6 bases and J by 3 bases, and 15 bases separated the two germline ends. The DNA for the CDR3 is TGTGCCAGCAGCCGATACCGACACCTCTATAATTCACCCCTCCACTTT. Translated: CASSRYRHLYNSPLHF.

The chain couples TRBV4-3 to TRBJ2-3; D uncertain. Germline V gene sequence: CDR1 LGHNA, CDR2 YSLEER. V lost 1 base to trimming and J lost 8 bases, with 13 bases between them. CDR3 length equals 14 residues. CDR3 loop: CASSQVLGSGTQYF. The CDR3 nucleotides are TGCGCCAGCAGCCAAGTGCTAGGAAGTGGTACGCAGTATTTT.

The rearrangement links TRBV5-5 to TRBJ2-1; D perhaps matches TRBD2 (6 bases). Trimming stripped 0 bases from V and 9 bases from J, with 19 bases between. The CDR3 consists of 16 residues. Germline CDR1 reads SGHKS; CDR2 reads YYEKEE (reference sequence). CDR3 DNA: TGTGCCAGCAGCTTGGAAGTCGGGGCGGGGAGTAGTGAGCAGTTCTTC. Encoded protein: CASSLEVGAGSSEQFF. The full variable domain, rest sourced from reference TRBV5-5 and TRBJ2-1, is DAGVTQSPTHLIKTRGQQVTLRCSPISGHKSVSWYQQVLGQGPQFIFQYYEKEERGRGNFPDRFSARQFPNYSSELNVNALLLGDSALYLCASSLEVGAGSSEQFFGPGTRLTVL.

The chain employs TRBV3-1 (or the pseudogene TRBV3-2) and TRBJ1-2; 7 nucleotides line up with TRBD1. From germline, CDR1 is LGHDT and CDR2 YNNKEL (reference sequence). The CDR3 is 13 amino acids. J was trimmed by 13 bases and V by 4 bases; bases with no gene match: 12. CDR3 bases: TGTGCCAGCAGCCCCAGGGAAACAGGGGTTCCCACCTTC. Translated, it gives CASSPRETGVPTF.

The V and J genes are TRBV27 and TRBJ2-5; D possibly corresponds to TRBD1 (6 bases). Trimming stripped 6 bases from V and 5 bases from J, with 13 bases between. The germline gives CDR1 MNHEY, CDR2 SMNVEV (reference sequence). The CDR3 has 13 residues. The CDR3 DNA follows: TGTGCCAGCAGACGAGGACAGTGGGAGACCCAGTACTTC. Translated: CASRRGQWETQYF.

The chain recombines TRBV4-2 with TRBJ1-4, with D tentatively TRBD1 (6 bases). Germline CDR1 is LGHNA and CDR2 is YNFKEQ. The V gene lost 0 bases and the J gene lost 2 bases, with 16 bases spanning the gap. The CDR3 sequence is 18 residues long. The CDR3 loop is CASSQEVTGGGTNEKLFF. The DNA for the CDR3 is TGTGCCAGCAGCCAAGAAGTGACCGGGGGGGGCACTAATGAAAAACTGTTTTTT.

The J gene is TRBJ2-7, the V gene TRBV7-3; D may be TRBD1 (6 bases). This CDR3 spans 14 amino acids. Germline CDR1 reads SGHTA; CDR2 reads FQGTGA. With 6 bases removed from V and 3 bases from J, the gap between germline ends came to 15 bases. The CDR3 spells CASRSPDRSYEQYF. The CDR3 bases are TGTGCCAGCAGGTCCCCGGACAGAAGCTACGAGCAGTACTTC.

CDR3 protein: CASSSSSSGRVTDTQYF. The CDR3 DNA reads TGTGCCAGCAGCTCCTCGTCTAGCGGGAGGGTGACAGATACGCAGTATTTT. This sequence joins TRBV11-3 and TRBJ2-3, with 12 bases lining up with TRBD2. The V gene's germline CDR1 is SGHNT and CDR2 YENEEA. The V segment lost 4 bases and the J segment 3 bases; nucleotides outside the gene matches: 8. This CDR3 spans 17 amino acids.

The V gene is TRBV10-1, the J gene TRBJ2-3, with D unresolved. Germline CDR1 and CDR2: WNHNN and SYGVQD (reference sequence). This CDR3 has 13 amino acids. Trimming pared 8 bases from V and 2 bases from J, leaving 11 bases between. The DNA for the CDR3 is TGCGCCAGCCAAGACTCCCACACAGATACGCAGTATTTT. Translation: CASQDSHTDTQYF.

V gene TRBV2 combines with J gene TRBJ2-5, with 7 bases fitting TRBD2. The CDR3 sequence is 13 residues long. The germline CDR1 and CDR2 sequences are SNHLY and FYNNEI. V lost 7 bases, J lost 4 bases, and 6 bases stayed unmatched. The CDR3 coding sequence is TGTGCCAGCAAGGGAGGGCCGGGAGAGACCCAGTACTTC. Its protein is CASKGGPGETQYF.

The chain uses TRBV5-3 and TRBJ2-5; D may be TRBD2 (5 bases). TRBV5-3 carries the ORF label, with uncertain function. Trimming removed 3 bases at V and 1 base at J, with 19 bases between. The CDR3 runs to 17 residues. The CDR3 bases are TGTGCCAGAAGCTCCGAGATCGTAGGCGAGGGCCAAGAGACCCAGTACTTC. Translated: CARSSEIVGEGQETQYF.

The rearrangement joins TRBV27 to TRBJ2-5; 14 bases line up with TRBD2. The V and J ends lost 4 bases and 3 bases, in that order; junction bases with no gene match: 7. CDR3 length: 17 residues. From germline, CDR1 is MNHEY and CDR2 SMNVEV (reference sequence). The CDR3 reads CASSSPGLAGEKETQYF. DNA of the CDR3: TGTGCCAGCAGTTCGCCGGGACTAGCGGGAGAGAAAGAGACCCAGTACTTC.

This chain uses TRBV4-3 with TRBJ2-2; unclear D gene. Trimming took 0 bases from V and 4 from J, leaving 15 bases between them. CDR1 and CDR2 from the germline V gene are LGHNA and YSLEER. The CDR3 extends over 17 amino acids. Here the CDR3 reads CASSQEPPHMSTGELFF. Written as DNA, the CDR3 is TGCGCCAGCAGCCAAGAACCCCCCCATATGAGCACCGGGGAGCTGTTTTTT.

This clone came up once. This sequence joins TRBV5-1 and TRBJ1-3; 9 bases match TRBD1. Germline V CDR1 and CDR2: SGHRS, YFSETQ. J gave up 1 base and V 3 bases, and 5 bases lay outside the gene matches. The CDR3 spans 16 residues. CDR3 nucleotide sequence: TGCGCCAGCAGCTGGGACAGGGTTGCGTCTGGAAACACCATATATTTT. Translating it yields CASSWDRVASGNTIYF.

This chain uses TRBV28 with TRBJ1-3; D is unresolved. The CDR3 runs to 13 residues. Germline values: CDR1 MDHEN, CDR2 SYDVKM. V lost 10 bases, J lost 5 bases, and 15 bases lay in between. The CDR3 protein is CATMDGGRNTIYF. CDR3 bases: TGTGCCACCATGGACGGCGGTAGAAACACCATATATTTT.